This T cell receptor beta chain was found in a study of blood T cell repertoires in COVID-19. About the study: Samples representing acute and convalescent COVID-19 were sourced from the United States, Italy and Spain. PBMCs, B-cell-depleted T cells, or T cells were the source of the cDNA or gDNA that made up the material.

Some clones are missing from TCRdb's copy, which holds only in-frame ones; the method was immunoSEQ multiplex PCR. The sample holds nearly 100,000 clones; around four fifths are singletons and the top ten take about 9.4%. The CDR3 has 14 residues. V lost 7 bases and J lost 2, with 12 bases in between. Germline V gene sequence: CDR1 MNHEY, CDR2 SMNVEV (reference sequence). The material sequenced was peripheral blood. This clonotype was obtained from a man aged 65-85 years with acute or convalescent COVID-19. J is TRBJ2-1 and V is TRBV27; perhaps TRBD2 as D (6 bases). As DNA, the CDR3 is TGTGCCAGCAACGGGAGAGTCCCCTACAATGAGCAGTTCTTC. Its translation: CASNGRVPYNEQFF.